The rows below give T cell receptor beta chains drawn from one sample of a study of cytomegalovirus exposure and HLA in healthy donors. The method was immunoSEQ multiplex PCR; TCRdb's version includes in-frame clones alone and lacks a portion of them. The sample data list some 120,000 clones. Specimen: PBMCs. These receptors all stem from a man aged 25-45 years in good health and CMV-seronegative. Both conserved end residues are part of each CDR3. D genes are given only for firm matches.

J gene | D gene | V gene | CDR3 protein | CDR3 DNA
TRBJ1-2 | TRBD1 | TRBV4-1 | CASSQGVLAGGIYGYTF | TGCGCCAGCAGCCAAGGGGTTCTGGCAGGGGGCATCTATGGCTACACCTTC
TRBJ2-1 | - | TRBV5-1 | CASSLARVYEQFF | TGCGCCAGCAGCTTGGCGCGGGTATATGAGCAGTTCTTC
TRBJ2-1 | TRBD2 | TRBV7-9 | CASSWGLAPGEGRDEQFF | TGTGCCAGCAGTTGGGGACTAGCGCCGGGAGAGGGTCGGGATGAGCAGTTCTTC
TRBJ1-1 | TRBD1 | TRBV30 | CAWGTGLNTEAFF | TGTGCCTGGGGGACAGGGCTGAACACTGAAGCTTTCTTT
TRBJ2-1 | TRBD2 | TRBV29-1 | CSVGPSGPYNEQFF | TGCAGCGTCGGCCCTAGCGGTCCCTACAATGAGCAGTTCTTC
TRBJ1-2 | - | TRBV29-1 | CSAPRGASLDYGYTF | TGCAGCGCCCCCAGAGGCGCATCCCTCGACTATGGCTACACCTTC
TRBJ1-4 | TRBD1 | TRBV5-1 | CASRPGTDNEKLFF | TGCGCCAGCCGACCAGGGACAGATAATGAAAAACTGTTTTTT
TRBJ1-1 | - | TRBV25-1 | CASSWDFSEAFF | TGTGCCAGCAGTTGGGACTTCTCTGAAGCTTTCTTT
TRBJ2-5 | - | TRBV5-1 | CASSSWTPQETQYF | TGCGCCAGCAGCTCATGGACTCCCCAAGAGACCCAGTACTTC
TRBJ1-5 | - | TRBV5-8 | CASSFEDNGSQPQHF | TGTGCCAGCAGCTTCGAGGACAACGGTAGTCAGCCCCAGCATTTT
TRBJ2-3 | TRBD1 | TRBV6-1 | CASRTGGVTDTQYF | TGTGCCAGCAGGACAGGGGGCGTCACAGATACGCAGTATTTT
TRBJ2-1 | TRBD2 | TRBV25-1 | CASRRAGVRYNEQFF | TGTGCCAGCAGAAGAGCGGGAGTGAGGTACAATGAGCAGTTCTTC
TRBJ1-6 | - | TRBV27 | CASSLGPGRVNSPLHF | TGTGCCAGCAGTTTAGGCCCCGGGAGGGTTAATTCACCCCTCCACTTT
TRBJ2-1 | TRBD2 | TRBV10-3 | CAISEVLAGENGNEQFF | TGTGCCATCAGTGAGGTTCTAGCGGGAGAAAATGGGAATGAGCAGTTCTTC
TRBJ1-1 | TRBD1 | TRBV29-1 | CSVHDRGQSEAFF | TGCAGCGTTCACGACAGGGGGCAGTCTGAAGCTTTCTTT
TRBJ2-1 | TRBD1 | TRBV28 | CASRQGTYNEQFF | TGTGCCAGCAGACAGGGGACCTACAATGAGCAGTTCTTC
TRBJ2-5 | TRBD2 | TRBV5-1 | CASSLVLAGTIVQETQYF | TGCGCCAGCAGCTTGGTACTAGCGGGAACTATCGTACAAGAGACCCAGTACTTC
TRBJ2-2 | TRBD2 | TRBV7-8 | CASSKTSGRSTGELFF | TGTGCCAGCAGCAAGACTAGCGGGAGAAGCACCGGGGAGCTGTTTTTT
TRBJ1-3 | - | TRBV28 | CASSPPGHGNTIYF | TGTGCCAGCAGTCCCCCTGGGCACGGAAACACCATATATTTT
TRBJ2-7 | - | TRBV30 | CAWSGLGGGYEQYF | TGTGCCTGGAGTGGACTAGGAGGTGGCTACGAGCAGTACTTC
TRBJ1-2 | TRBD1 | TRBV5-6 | CASSLWRGRSRSGGYTF | TGTGCCAGCAGCTTGTGGAGGGGGCGTTCGCGGAGTGGAGGCTACACCTTC
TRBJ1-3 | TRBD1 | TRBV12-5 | CASGLQGDTGNTIYF | TGTGCTAGTGGTTTACAGGGGGACACTGGAAACACCATATATTTT
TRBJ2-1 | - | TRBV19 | CASSYASGAHNEQFF | TGTGCCAGTAGTTACGCGTCAGGCGCCCACAATGAGCAGTTCTTC
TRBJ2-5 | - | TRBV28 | CASTGYPQETQYF | TGTGCCTCCACCGGGTACCCACAAGAGACCCAGTACTTC
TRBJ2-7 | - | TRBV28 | CASSTTTSSYEQYF | TGTGCCAGCTCGACGACAACAAGCTCCTACGAGCAGTACTTC
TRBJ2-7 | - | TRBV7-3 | CASSPSRSREQYF | TGTGCCAGCAGCCCAAGTCGGAGTCGCGAGCAGTACTTC
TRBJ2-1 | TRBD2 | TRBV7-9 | CASSILAGLTNEQFF | TGTGCCAGCAGTATACTAGCGGGCCTTACCAATGAGCAGTTCTTC
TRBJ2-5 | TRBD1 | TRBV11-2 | CASSPFRDRGETQYF | TGTGCCAGCAGCCCCTTCCGGGACAGGGGAGAGACCCAGTACTTC
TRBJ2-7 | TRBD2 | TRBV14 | CASSLGTSGRSYEQYF | TGTGCCAGCAGCCTCGGGACTAGCGGGAGGAGCTACGAGCAGTACTTC
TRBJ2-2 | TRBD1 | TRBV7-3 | CASSLYRQGNAGELFF | TGTGCCAGCAGCTTATATCGACAGGGTAACGCCGGGGAGCTGTTTTTT
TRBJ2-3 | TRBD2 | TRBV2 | CASSEQGLAHDTQYF | TGTGCCAGCAGTGAGCAAGGACTAGCTCACGATACGCAGTATTTT
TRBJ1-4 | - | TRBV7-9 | CASSSRDSLNEKLFF | TGTGCCAGCAGCTCCCGAGACAGCCTTAATGAAAAACTGTTTTTT
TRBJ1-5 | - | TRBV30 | CAWSPSRNQPQHF | TGTGCCTGGAGCCCTTCTCGCAATCAGCCCCAGCATTTT
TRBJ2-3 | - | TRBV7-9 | CASSAQGVSDTQYF | TGTGCCAGCAGCGCACAGGGTGTTTCAGATACGCAGTATTTT
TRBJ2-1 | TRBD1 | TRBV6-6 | CASSSTGQTYNEQFF | TGTGCCAGCAGTTCCACGGGACAGACCTACAATGAGCAGTTCTTC